Below are 21 T cell receptor beta chains sequenced from a single sample in a study of blood T cell repertoires in COVID-19. Only in-frame clones appear in the TCRdb table, and some are missing; sequencing was by immunoSEQ multiplex PCR. This table holds some 220,000 clones, about four fifths found once. Sequences were obtained from peripheral blood. The receptor source for this set is a man aged 50 to 60 with acute or convalescent COVID-19.

This clone was observed once. This chain uses TRBV5-1 with TRBJ1-1; TRBD1 matches 7 bases. The germline V gene encodes CDR1 SGHRS and CDR2 YFSETQ. Losses at the gene ends were 0 bases for V and 1 base for J; bases not matched to a gene: 6. This CDR3 has 16 residues. This CDR3 is CASSLEGTARNTEAFF. The CDR3 bases are TGCGCCAGCAGCTTGGAAGGGACAGCTAGGAACACTGAAGCTTTCTTT.

The CDR3 DNA sequence: TGTGCCAGCAGCCGGTTCCGGGGGGGAACCGGGGAGCTGTTTTTT. This sequence encodes CASSRFRGGTGELFF. The gene calls are TRBV14 and TRBJ2-2; 8 nucleotides line up with TRBD2. This CDR3 contains 15 residues. Looked up from germline, CDR1 is SGHDN and CDR2 is FVKESK. Trimming took 4 bases from V and 5 from J; bases not matched to a gene: 6.

The V gene is TRBV6-6, the J gene TRBJ1-6, with 7 bases identical to TRBD1. Germline V gene data show CDR1 as MNHNY and CDR2 as SVGAGI (reference sequence). Trimming took 6 bases from V and 5 from J; bases not matched to a gene: 7. This CDR3 is built from 15 residues. CDR3 coding DNA: TGTGCCAGCAGAGAGGGACAGCCGAATAATTCACCCCTCCACTTT. Translated: CASREGQPNNSPLHF.

This chain links TRBV7-3 with TRBJ1-6, with no clear D. Germline values: CDR1 SGHTA, CDR2 FQGTGA. The CDR3 loop spans 15 amino acids. Trimming removed 0 bases from V and 6 bases from J, with 9 bases in between. The CDR3 region is CASSLTNRPNSPLHF. Written as DNA, the CDR3 is TGTGCCAGCAGCTTAACAAACAGACCTAATTCACCCCTCCACTTT.

V and J are TRBV30 and TRBJ1-6; D unresolved. The CDR3 is made up of 16 amino acids. Germline CDR1 is GTSNPN and CDR2 is SVGIG (reference sequence). Trimming left V 4 bases short and J 7 bases short, with 20 bases between. The CDR3 reads CAWTSHRRLSNSPLHF. DNA of the CDR3: TGTGCCTGGACCTCCCACCGCCGACTGTCGAATTCACCCCTCCACTTT.

This rearrangement joins TRBV12-3 or TRBV12-4 to TRBJ1-2; D not resolved. The CDR3 contains 12 residues. The V end lost 1 base, the J end lost 8 bases, and 8 bases lay between the germline ends. The CDR3 loop reads CASSLEETGYTF. CDR3 nucleotides: TGTGCCAGCAGTTTAGAGGAGACCGGCTACACCTTC.

The gene calls are TRBV19 and TRBJ1-4; TRBD1 might be the D (5 bases). The CDR3 length is 14 residues. V lost 6 bases to trimming and J lost 7 bases, with 15 bases between them. Germline CDR1 LNHDA, CDR2 SQIVND (reference sequence). The CDR3 DNA is TGTGCCAGTAGGGGGGGGATCGCCGGTGAAAAACTGTTTTTT. Translating gives CASRGGIAGEKLFF.

The V gene is TRBV12-2, the J gene TRBJ2-1; TRBD2 reflects the table's D call only, with no check against the DNA. TRBV12-2 is designated a pseudogene. The CDR3 consists of 16 residues. In DNA form, the CDR3 reads TGTGCAAGTCGCCGCGACTGGGACTACATATACAATGAGCAGTTCTTC. Protein product: CASRRDWDYIYNEQFF.

The count of this clone is one. The chain is built from TRBV27 and TRBJ2-7; D possibly corresponds to TRBD2 (5 bases). CDR1 and CDR2 from the germline V gene are MNHEY and SMNVEV (reference sequence). Trimming pared 2 bases from V and 5 bases from J, leaving 7 bases between. CDR3 length: 12 residues. The CDR3 DNA is TGTGCCAGCAGTTTAGTCGGGGACGAGCAGTACTTC. It translates to CASSLVGDEQYF.

V usage is TRBV7-8 and J usage is TRBJ2-7; 9 positions match TRBD2. This CDR3 has 16 amino acids. Germline values: CDR1 SGHVS, CDR2 FQNEAQ. Trimming removed 0 bases from V and 3 bases from J; junction bases left unmatched: 6. The CDR3 sequence is CASSLATDSGGYEQYF. CDR3 DNA sequence: TGTGCCAGCAGCTTAGCTACTGATAGCGGGGGCTACGAGCAGTACTTC.

The V and J genes are TRBV7-3 and TRBJ2-1; D not resolved. Germline lookup yields CDR1 SGHTA and CDR2 FQGTGA. The CDR3 totals 14 residues. Trimming removed 1 base from V and 3 bases from J, with 7 bases in between. The CDR3 region is CASSLMPGYNEQFF. In DNA, the CDR3 is TGTGCCAGCAGCTTAATGCCGGGCTACAATGAGCAGTTCTTC.

The CDR3 reads CASRSQVPPDTQYF. The CDR3 DNA is TGTGCCAGCAGGTCCCAGGTCCCGCCAGATACGCAGTATTTT. The chain recombines TRBV5-4 with TRBJ2-3; the D is unclear. The V gene's germline CDR1 is SGHNT and CDR2 YYREEE (reference sequence). V was cut by 5 bases and J by 4 bases, with 14 bases left in between. This CDR3 contains 14 residues. The variable domain in full, with the rest retrieved from reference TRBV5-4 and TRBJ2-3, is ETGVTQSPTHLIKTRGQQVTLRCSSQSGHNTVSWYQQALGQGPQFIFQYYREEENGRGNFPPRFSGLQFPNYSSELNVNALELDDSALYLCASRSQVPPDTQYFGPGTRLTVL.

The rearrangement joins TRBV10-2 to TRBJ2-1; 9 bases are a match to TRBD2. V shed 7 bases and J 6 bases; nucleotides not matched to a gene: 4. Germline CDR1 and CDR2: WSHSY and SAAADI. The CDR3 totals 13 residues. The CDR3: CASMGLASNEQFF. In nucleotides, the CDR3 is TGCGCCAGCATGGGACTAGCAAGCAATGAGCAGTTCTTC.

V and J are TRBV5-5 and TRBJ1-1; D is ambiguous. Germline V gene sequence: CDR1 SGHKS, CDR2 YYEKEE (reference sequence). This CDR3 has 12 residues. V shed 5 bases and J shed 9 bases, with 14 bases lying between them. CDR3 amino acids: CASRPPGIQAFF. In DNA form, the CDR3 reads TGTGCCAGCAGGCCCCCCGGGATTCAAGCTTTCTTT.

This chain connects TRBV5-6 to TRBJ2-6; the D is unclear. Trimming shortened V by 1 base and J by 0 bases, and 8 bases separated the two germline ends. This CDR3 spans 16 amino acids. From germline, CDR1 is SGHDT and CDR2 YYEEEE. The CDR3 coding sequence is TGTGCCAGCAGCTTGACAGCCGACTCTGGGGCCAACGTCCTGACTTTC. Encoded protein: CASSLTADSGANVLTF.

The V and J genes are TRBV28 and TRBJ2-1; D is perhaps TRBD1 (6 bases). Germline V gene data show CDR1 as MDHEN and CDR2 as SYDVKM. The V end lost 4 bases, the J end lost 0 bases, and 19 bases lay between the germline ends. The CDR3 consists of 18 residues. CDR3 DNA sequence: TGTGCCAGCAGTTGGGCCGCCACACAGGGCGTCTCCTACAATGAGCAGTTCTTC. As protein: CASSWAATQGVSYNEQFF.

The table lists this clone with a count of one. This chain links TRBV6-1 with TRBJ1-5; D is perhaps TRBD1 (5 bases). Germline V gives CDR1 MNHNS, CDR2 SASEGT. The CDR3 is 15 residues long. V was clipped by 3 bases and J by 1 base, with 10 bases between them. CDR3 protein: CASSDPWGSNQPQHF. The CDR3 DNA follows: TGTGCCAGCAGTGATCCCTGGGGCAGCAATCAGCCCCAGCATTTT.

V and J are TRBV4-1 and TRBJ1-1; 9 positions match TRBD1. The CDR3 loop spans 17 amino acids. Germline V gives CDR1 MGHRA, CDR2 YSYEKL. The V gene end was trimmed by 1 base and the J gene end by 0 bases; junction bases not matched to a gene: 6. CDR3 in amino acids: CASSQVLTGGMNTEAFF. The CDR3 bases are TGCGCCAGCAGCCAAGTACTGACAGGGGGGATGAACACTGAAGCTTTCTTT.

The chain has TRBV18 and TRBJ2-7; 12 bases map to TRBD2. This CDR3 has 16 residues. Germline assignment: CDR1 KGHSH and CDR2 LQKENI. V was pared by 0 bases and J by 6 bases, with 6 bases of the junction left unmatched. The CDR3 protein is CASSPPNLAGGTEQYF. The CDR3 nucleotides read TGTGCCAGCTCACCACCTAATCTAGCGGGAGGGACCGAGCAGTACTTC.

The chain has TRBV9 and TRBJ2-2; TRBD2 is a possible D gene (6 bases). Germline lookup yields CDR1 SGDLS and CDR2 YYNGEE. This CDR3 contains 13 residues. Trimming took off 2 bases at V and 6 bases at J, with 8 bases between the two ends. The CDR3 here is CASSVSGAGELFF. Here the CDR3 DNA reads TGTGCCAGCAGCGTTTCGGGGGCCGGGGAGCTGTTTTTT.

The chain links TRBV5-4 to TRBJ2-7; 7 nucleotides match TRBD2. V lost 2 bases and J lost 3; bases outside the gene matches: 5. Germline V CDR1 and CDR2: SGHNT, YYREEE (reference sequence). The CDR3 extends over 14 amino acids. This CDR3 is CASSFAGEFYEQYF. The CDR3 nucleotides are TGTGCCAGCAGCTTCGCGGGAGAATTCTACGAGCAGTACTTC.